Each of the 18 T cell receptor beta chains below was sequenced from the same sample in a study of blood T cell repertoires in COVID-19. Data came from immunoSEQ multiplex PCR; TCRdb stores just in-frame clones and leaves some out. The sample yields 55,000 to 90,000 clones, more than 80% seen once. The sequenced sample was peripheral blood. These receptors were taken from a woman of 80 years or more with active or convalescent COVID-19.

CDR3 in amino acids: CASKPGGPNTEAFF. The CDR3 DNA follows: TGTGCCAGCAAACCCGGGGGGCCGAACACTGAAGCTTTCTTT. This chain connects TRBV28 to TRBJ1-1; D is perhaps TRBD1 (6 bases). CDR3 length: 14 amino acids. Trimming took 7 bases from V and 1 from J, leaving 13 bases between them. Per the germline V gene, CDR1 is MDHEN and CDR2 is SYDVKM. Full variable domain (missing parts from reference TRBV28 and TRBJ1-1): DVKVTQSSRYLVKRTGEKVFLECVQDMDHENMFWYRQDPGLGLRLIYFSYDVKMKEKGDIPEGYSVSREKKERFSLILESASTNQTSMYLCASKPGGPNTEAFFGQGTRLTVV.

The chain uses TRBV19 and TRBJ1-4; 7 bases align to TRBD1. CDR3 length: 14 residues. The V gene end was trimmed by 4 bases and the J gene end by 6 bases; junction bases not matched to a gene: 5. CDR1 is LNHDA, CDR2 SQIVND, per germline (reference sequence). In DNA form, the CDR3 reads TGTGCCAGTAGTACGGGACAGTGGCATGAAAAACTGTTTTTT. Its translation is CASSTGQWHEKLFF.

CDR3 residues: CASSYWTGGSYEQYF. In DNA form, the CDR3 reads TGTGCCAGCAGTTACTGGACAGGGGGCTCCTACGAGCAGTACTTC. The chain employs TRBV6-5 and TRBJ2-7; TRBD1 aligns across 10 bases. Per germline, CDR1 MNHEY and CDR2 SVGAGI. Losses at the gene ends were 1 base for V and 0 bases for J; bases not matched to a gene: 0. This CDR3 comprises 15 residues.

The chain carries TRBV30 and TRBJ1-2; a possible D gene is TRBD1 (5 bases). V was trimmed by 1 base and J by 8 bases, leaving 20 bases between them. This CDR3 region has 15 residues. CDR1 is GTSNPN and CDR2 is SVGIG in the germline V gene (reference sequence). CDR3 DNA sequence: TGTGCCTGGAGTGACCGAGACCCCCGGGCAGGGGGCTACACCTTC. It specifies CAWSDRDPRAGGYTF.

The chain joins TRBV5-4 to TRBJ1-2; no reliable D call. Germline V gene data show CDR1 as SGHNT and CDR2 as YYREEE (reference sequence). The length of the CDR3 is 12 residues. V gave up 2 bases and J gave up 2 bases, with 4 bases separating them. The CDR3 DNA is TGTGCCAGCAGCTTACGGAACTATGGCTACACCTTC. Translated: CASSLRNYGYTF.

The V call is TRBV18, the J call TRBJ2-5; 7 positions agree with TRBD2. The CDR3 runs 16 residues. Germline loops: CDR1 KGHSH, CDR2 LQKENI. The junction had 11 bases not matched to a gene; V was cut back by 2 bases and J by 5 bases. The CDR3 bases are TGTGCCAGCTCACCAGGATTAGCGGGTAAAACGGAGACCCAGTACTTC. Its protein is CASSPGLAGKTETQYF.

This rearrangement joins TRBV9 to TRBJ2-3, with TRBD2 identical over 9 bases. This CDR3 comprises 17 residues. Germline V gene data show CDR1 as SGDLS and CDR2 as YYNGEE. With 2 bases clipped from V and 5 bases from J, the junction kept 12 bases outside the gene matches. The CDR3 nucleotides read TGTGCCAGCAGCGTCGACGGTAGCGGGGGAACTTTAGATACGCAGTATTTT. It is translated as CASSVDGSGGTLDTQYF.

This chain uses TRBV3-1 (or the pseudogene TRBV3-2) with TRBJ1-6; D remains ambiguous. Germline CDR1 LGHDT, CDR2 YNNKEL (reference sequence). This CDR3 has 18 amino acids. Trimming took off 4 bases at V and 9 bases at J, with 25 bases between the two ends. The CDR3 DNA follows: TGTGCCAGCAGCCCCATTTTTCCCGGCCCCCTGGAGGGTTCACCCCTCCACTTT. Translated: CASSPIFPGPLEGSPLHF.

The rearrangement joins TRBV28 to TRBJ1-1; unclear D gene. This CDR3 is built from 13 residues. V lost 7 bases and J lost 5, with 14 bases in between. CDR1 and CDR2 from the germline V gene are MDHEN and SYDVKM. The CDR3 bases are TGTGCCAGCACCTTTTTCGGGGTTACTGAAGCTTTCTTT. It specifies CASTFFGVTEAFF.

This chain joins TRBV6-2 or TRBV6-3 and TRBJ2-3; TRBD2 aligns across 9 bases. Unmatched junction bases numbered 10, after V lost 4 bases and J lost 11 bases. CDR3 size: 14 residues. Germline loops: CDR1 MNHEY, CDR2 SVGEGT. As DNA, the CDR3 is TGTGCCAGCAGTTTGGCTAGCGGGGACGGTGGGCAGTATTTT. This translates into CASSLASGDGGQYF.

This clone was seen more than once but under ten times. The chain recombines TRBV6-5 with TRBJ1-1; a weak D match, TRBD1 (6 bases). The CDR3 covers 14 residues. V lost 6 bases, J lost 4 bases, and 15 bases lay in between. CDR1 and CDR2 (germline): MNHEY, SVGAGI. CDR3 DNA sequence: TGTGCCAGCAGCCTACAGGGTCTGCGCACTGAAGCTTTCTTT. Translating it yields CASSLQGLRTEAFF.

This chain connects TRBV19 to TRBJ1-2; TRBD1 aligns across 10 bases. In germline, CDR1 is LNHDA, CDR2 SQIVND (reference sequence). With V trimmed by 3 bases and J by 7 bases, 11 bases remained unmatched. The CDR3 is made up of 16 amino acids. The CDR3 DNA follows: TGTGCCAGTAGTATTCTATTGGGACAGGGGTTACGTGGCTACACCTTC. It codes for CASSILLGQGLRGYTF.

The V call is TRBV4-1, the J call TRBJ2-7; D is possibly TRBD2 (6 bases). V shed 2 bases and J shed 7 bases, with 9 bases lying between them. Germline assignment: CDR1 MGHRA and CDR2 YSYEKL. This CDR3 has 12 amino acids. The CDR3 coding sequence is TGCGCCAGCAGCCAAAGCGGGCGAGAGCAGTACTTC. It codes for CASSQSGREQYF.

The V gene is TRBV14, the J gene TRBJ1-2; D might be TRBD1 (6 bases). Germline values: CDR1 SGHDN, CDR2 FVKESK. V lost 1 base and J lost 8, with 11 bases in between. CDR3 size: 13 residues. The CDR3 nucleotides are TGTGCCAGCAGCCAAGGCAGGGGTTGGGGCTACACCTTC. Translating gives CASSQGRGWGYTF.

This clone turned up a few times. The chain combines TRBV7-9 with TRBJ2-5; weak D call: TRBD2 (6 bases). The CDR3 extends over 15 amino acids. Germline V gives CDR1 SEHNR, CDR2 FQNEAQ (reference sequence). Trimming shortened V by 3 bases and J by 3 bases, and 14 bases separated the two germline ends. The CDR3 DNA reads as TGTGCCAGCAGCTTGGCGGAGGGGATCAAAGAGACCCAGTACTTC. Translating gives CASSLAEGIKETQYF.

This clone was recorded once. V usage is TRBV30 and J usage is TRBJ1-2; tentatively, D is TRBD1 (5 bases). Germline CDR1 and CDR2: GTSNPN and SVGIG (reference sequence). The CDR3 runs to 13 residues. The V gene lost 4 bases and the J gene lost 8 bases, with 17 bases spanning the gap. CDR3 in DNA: TGTGCCTGGACTGGGGGGTATGGAGGCGGCTACACCTTC. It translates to CAWTGGYGGGYTF.

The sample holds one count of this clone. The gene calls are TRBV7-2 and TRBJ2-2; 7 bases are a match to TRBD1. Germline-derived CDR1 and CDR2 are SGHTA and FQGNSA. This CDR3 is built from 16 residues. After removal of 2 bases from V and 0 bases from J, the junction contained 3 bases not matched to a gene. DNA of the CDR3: TGTGCCAGCAGCTTACTGGGGACAGCGAACACCGGGGAGCTGTTTTTT. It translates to CASSLLGTANTGELFF.

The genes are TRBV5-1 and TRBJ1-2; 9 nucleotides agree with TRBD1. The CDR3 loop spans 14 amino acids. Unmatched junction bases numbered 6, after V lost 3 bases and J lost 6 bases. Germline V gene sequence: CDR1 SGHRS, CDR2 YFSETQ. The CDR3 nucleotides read TGCGCCAGCAGCTCGGAACAGGGGGCAGATGGCTACACCTTC. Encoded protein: CASSSEQGADGYTF.